This T cell receptor beta chain was captured in a study of cytomegalovirus exposure and HLA in healthy donors. Background on the study: Ancestry clustering placed around 80% of under 450 genotyped donors in the Caucasian-associated cluster.

Study-wide results and caveats: Most CMV-associated TCR beta chains appeared HLA-restricted in a later analysis. In a later analysis, DRB1 alleles had the most associated TCRs; HLA-C alleles the fewest. Three of the chains that were CMV-associated were confirmed in vitro to be specific for CMV antigens.

Germline V CDR1 and CDR2: MDHEN, SYDVKM. With 3 bases clipped from V and 4 bases from J, the junction kept 13 bases outside the gene matches. This CDR3 is built from 19 residues. For this clone: No antigen is known for it.

The PCR ran on 60 Vbeta and 13 Jbeta primers. TCRdb's table, derived via immunoSEQ multiplex PCR, lists solely in-frame clones and lacks some. Of around 100,000 clones in the sample, 78% were seen once. The clonotype was recovered from a woman aged 40 to 55 in good health and CMV-seropositive. Sequencing input: PBMCs. J is TRBJ2-1 and V is TRBV28; 12 bases are a match to TRBD2. The DNA of the CDR3 is TGTGCCAGCAGTTTTCCGACAACGACTAGCGGGAGTTATTACAATGAGCAGTTCTTC. Its protein product is CASSFPTTTSGSYYNEQFF.